A selection of T cell receptor beta chains follows, all from one sample in a study of blood T cells in healthy people across ages. TCRdb analysed the 5' RACE reads with MiXCR anew, one entry per CDR3 protein. This sample carries around 1.7 million distinct CDR3 sequences, about 30% of them seen once, and the ten largest clones take more than 6%. The sequenced material came from blood. These receptor sequences come from a woman aged 25 to 39 in good health. The CDR3 runs from the conserved cysteine through the conserved F or W. A D gene is named only where the DNA matches it firmly. The size entry is marked missing in some rows and otherwise reads once, few, many or a size class.

v_call	clone_size	d_call	cdr3_length	j_call	cdr3_nt	cdr3_aa
TRBV7-2	few	TRBD2	14	TRBJ2-5	TGTGCCAGCAGCTTATGGCTCACAGCGGGAGACCAGTACTTC	CASSLWLTAGDQYF
TRBV15	few	NA	12	TRBJ1-5	TGTGCCACCCAAGGGGGTAATCAGCCCCAGCATTTT	CATQGGNQPQHF
TRBV2	NA	TRBD1	19	TRBJ2-5	TGTGCCAGCAGTGAATATTTGACAGGGAAAGCCTATGGAATGGAGACCCAGTACTTC	CASSEYLTGKAYGMETQYF
TRBV20-1	many	NA	13	TRBJ2-1	TGCAGTGCTAGAGATCCGAGGTACAATGAGCAGTTCTTC	CSARDPRYNEQFF
TRBV7-9	few	TRBD1	16	TRBJ2-3	TGTGCCAGCAGTTCCGGACAGGGCGTCGGCACAGATACGCAGTATTTT	CASSSGQGVGTDTQYF
TRBV10-2	NA	TRBD1	14	TRBJ2-7	TGCGCCAGCAGTGATGCCAGGGGGAGTTACGAGCAGTACTTC	CASSDARGSYEQYF
TRBV9	few	NA	15	TRBJ2-7	TGTGCCAGCAGCGTTAGGGACGGCTGGACCTACGAGCAGTACTTC	CASSVRDGWTYEQYF
TRBV9	NA	NA	11	TRBJ2-1	TGTGCCAGCAGCGATAGACTCCAGCAGTTCTTC	CASSDRLQQFF
TRBV12-3/TRBV12-4	many	TRBD2	14	TRBJ2-4	TGTGCCAGCAAACAAGCGGGGGGTGTCAACATTCAGTACTTC	CASKQAGGVNIQYF
TRBV5-1	few	NA	13	TRBJ2-7	TGCGCCAGCGGCTCACTGCTTGGTTACGAGCAGTACTTC	CASGSLLGYEQYF
TRBV27	many	TRBD2	14	TRBJ2-1	TGTGCCAGCAATCGACTAGCGGGAGTGAATGAGCAGTTCTTC	CASNRLAGVNEQFF
TRBV2	few	TRBD2	13	TRBJ2-1	TGTGCCGCGGGGACTAGCGGGAGGATTGAGCAGTTCTTC	CAAGTSGRIEQFF
TRBV29-1	NA	TRBD2	17	TRBJ2-7	TGCAGCGTTATAACCGCAGGACTAGCGGGAGATGGGTACGAGCAGTACTTC	CSVITAGLAGDGYEQYF
TRBV9	few	NA	14	TRBJ2-5	TGTGCCAGCAGTGAGGGGGGTCGGTGGGAGACCCAGTACTTC	CASSEGGRWETQYF
TRBV27	few	NA	15	TRBJ2-1	TGTGCCAGCAGCCTTACGACAGCGGGTCTGAATGAGCAGTTCTTC	CASSLTTAGLNEQFF
TRBV7-3	NA	NA	14	TRBJ1-1	TGTGCCAGCAGCCGCACGGGACAGAACACTGAAGCTTTCTTT	CASSRTGQNTEAFF
TRBV5-1	NA	TRBD2	13	TRBJ2-3	TGCGCCAGCAGCTTCCTAGCGGGAGATACGCAGTATTTT	CASSFLAGDTQYF
TRBV10-1	NA	TRBD2	15	TRBJ2-7	TGCGCCAGCAGTATAGAGCGGGACCGCTACAATGAGCAGTACTTC	CASSIERDRYNEQYF
TRBV7-9	NA	TRBD1	17	TRBJ2-5	TGTGCCAGCAGCGGGACACGACAGGGGAAGCGTCAAGAGACCCAGTACTTC	CASSGTRQGKRQETQYF
TRBV19	once	NA	14	TRBJ2-1	TGTGCCAGTAGCGCACCGGGGCCGGCCAATGAGCAGTTCTTC	CASSAPGPANEQFF
TRBV7-9	NA	TRBD2	14	TRBJ2-7	TGTGCCAACAGCCCTGGGACTAGCGTATACGAGCAGTACTTC	CANSPGTSVYEQYF
TRBV24-1	many	NA	15	TRBJ2-1	TGTGCCACCAGTGACCCAGGAGACCTTCGGGAGGAGCAGTTCTTC	CATSDPGDLREEQFF
TRBV20-1	few	NA	15	TRBJ2-5	TGCAGTGCACCCATGGCGGACAGACACAAAGAGACCCAGTACTTC	CSAPMADRHKETQYF
TRBV4-3	few	NA	13	TRBJ1-2	TGCGCCAGCAGCCAAGGGGCGTCCCTAGGCTACACCTTC	CASSQGASLGYTF
TRBV29-1	few	NA	14	TRBJ2-3	TGCAGCCACCGGACGGATCAATTCACAGATACGCAGTATTTT	CSHRTDQFTDTQYF
TRBV20-1	few	NA	13	TRBJ2-2	TGCAGTGCTAGAGACGCGAACACCGGGGAGCTGTTTTTT	CSARDANTGELFF
TRBV18	NA	NA	13	TRBJ2-1	TGTGCCAGCTCACCATGGGCGGGGAATGAGCAGTTCTTC	CASSPWAGNEQFF
TRBV5-1	few	NA	16	TRBJ2-5	TGCGCCAGCAGCTCTCTGGGTGTGGGGCAAGGAGAGACCCAGTACTTC	CASSSLGVGQGETQYF
TRBV19	many	NA	14	TRBJ2-5	TGTGCCAGTAGTCGAGGAGGGAACCAAGAGACCCAGTACTTC	CASSRGGNQETQYF
TRBV20-1	NA	NA	17	TRBJ1-6	TGCAGTGCTAGAGATTCTCTGGTTGGGGGCATTGATTCACCCCTCCACTTT	CSARDSLVGGIDSPLHF
TRBV2	NA	TRBD1	18	TRBJ2-6	TGTGCCAGCAGTAGACAGGGGGTTTTGAGCTCTGGGGCCAACGTCCTGACTTTC	CASSRQGVLSSGANVLTF
TRBV5-1	few	TRBD2	16	TRBJ2-4	TGCGCCAGCAGCTTGGCCGGCGGGGGGGCCGGAAACATTCAGTACTTC	CASSLAGGGAGNIQYF
TRBV3-1	NA	NA	16	TRBJ2-7	TGTGCCAGCAGCCAAGATTATCAGGGTATCGCGCGCGAGCAGTACTTC	CASSQDYQGIAREQYF
TRBV20-1	many	TRBD2	15	TRBJ2-1	TGCAGTGCCTTCGGGACTAGCGGGGTAGACAATGAGCAGTTCTTC	CSAFGTSGVDNEQFF
TRBV19	NA	NA	13	TRBJ2-7	TGTGCCGGTAGTATATCCCCGGGAGACGAGCAGTACTTC	CAGSISPGDEQYF
TRBV24-1	few	NA	16	TRBJ2-1	TGTGCCACCAGTGATTTCCGACACGACTCCTACAATGAGCAGTTCTTC	CATSDFRHDSYNEQFF
TRBV2	NA	NA	14	TRBJ2-5	TGTGCCAGCAGTGGCGTGGGCCTCGGGGAGACCCAGTACTTC	CASSGVGLGETQYF
TRBV5-1	NA	NA	16	TRBJ2-1	TGCGCCAGCAGGCGCCTTCGGGAGAGCCTAATGGATGAGCAGTTCTTC	CASRRLRESLMDEQFF
TRBV5-1	NA	TRBD1	12	TRBJ2-3	TGCGCCATCAGCTTGGGGACAGATGCGCAGTATTTT	CAISLGTDAQYF
TRBV7-3	NA	NA	13	TRBJ2-5	TGTGCCAGCAGCTTAGGTCAACAAGAGACCCGGTACTTC	CASSLGQQETRYF
TRBV11-1	NA	TRBD2	18	TRBJ2-5	TGTGCCAGCAGCGCACGGACTAGCCTCAAGACGTACCAAGAGACCCAGTACTTC	CASSARTSLKTYQETQYF
TRBV15	few	TRBD2	19	TRBJ2-1	TGTGCCACCAGCAGAGATTATCCTAGCGGGAGTTTCTCCTACAATGAGCAGTTCTTC	CATSRDYPSGSFSYNEQFF
TRBV12-5	many	NA	12	TRBJ2-7	TGTGCTAGTGGCCATGACAGGCGCGAGCAGTACTTC	CASGHDRREQYF
TRBV20-1	few	NA	12	TRBJ2-7	TGCAGTGCTAGAGCGCAGGGTTACGAGCAGTACTTC	CSARAQGYEQYF
TRBV7-9	few	NA	15	TRBJ2-1	TGTGCCAGCAGCTTATCGGCCAGGGTGAACAATGAGCAGTTCTTC	CASSLSARVNNEQFF
TRBV18	NA	TRBD1	14	TRBJ2-7	TGTGCCAGCTCTCAAAGGACAGGGACGGACGAGCAGTACTTC	CASSQRTGTDEQYF
TRBV20-1	many	NA	9	TRBJ2-5	TGCAGTGCTTCGGTCCCCCAGTACTTC	CSASVPQYF
TRBV2	NA	NA	14	TRBJ1-4	TGTGCCAGCAGTGAAGAAGGGGGGTTTGAAAAACTGTTTTTT	CASSEEGGFEKLFF
TRBV7-9	many	TRBD2	13	TRBJ2-1	TGCGCCAGCAGCTTGGGAGGGCTGAATGAGCAGTTCTTC	CASSLGGLNEQFF
TRBV5-5	NA	NA	14	TRBJ2-3	TGTGCCAGCAGCTTGGAACTAACCCCAGATACGCAGTATTTT	CASSLELTPDTQYF
TRBV5-1	NA	TRBD2	16	TRBJ2-7	TGCGCCAGCAGCTTGGGTCTGACTAGCGGCTCCTACGAGCAGTACTTC	CASSLGLTSGSYEQYF
TRBV12-5	few	NA	15	TRBJ2-1	TGTGCTAGTGGGGTGGCTGGAGTTAGTTACAATGAGCAGTTCTTC	CASGVAGVSYNEQFF
TRBV6-5	NA	NA	13	TRBJ1-6	TGTGCCAGCAGTTCCGACAGGAGTTCACCCCTCCACTTT	CASSSDRSSPLHF